Below, 9 T cell receptor beta chains from the same sample are listed, as sequenced in a study of T-cell memory formation after mild COVID-19. TCRdb recomputed calls from the 5' RACE reads with MiXCR, one row per CDR3 protein. The sample has approximately 580,000 distinct CDR3 sequences, roughly 21% seen once; the top ten hold 9.5% to 15%. Sequenced: PBMCs or a T cell subset sorted from them (not recorded which). These receptors were obtained from an adult woman who had mild COVID-19 (a few samples of this study predate the infection). Cell type and time point are not known.

This clonotype appeared many times. The rearrangement joins TRBV15 to TRBJ2-2; no reliable D call. CDR1 LNHNV and CDR2 YYDKDF come from the germline V gene (reference sequence). Trimming removed 0 bases at V and 7 bases at J, with 3 bases between. The CDR3 totals 12 residues. The CDR3 coding sequence is TGTGCCACCAGCAGAGATGTCGGGGAGCTGTTTTTT. Translated: CATSRDVGELFF. Variable domain in full (rest from reference TRBV15 and TRBJ2-2): DAMVIQNPRYQVTQFGKPVTLSCSQTLNHNVMYWYQQKSSQAPKLLFHYYDKDFNNEADTPDNFQSRRPNTSFCFLDIRSPGLGDTAMYLCATSRDVGELFFGEGSRLTVL.

This clonotype showed up many times. The chain is built from TRBV7-2 and TRBJ2-1; D ambiguous. The length of the CDR3 is 13 residues. Germline CDR1 reads SGHTA; CDR2 reads FQGNSA. The V gene lost 1 base and the J gene lost 7 bases, with 8 bases spanning the gap. The CDR3: CASSLGLGNEQFF. In nucleotides, the CDR3 is TGTGCCAGCAGCTTAGGCCTAGGAAATGAGCAGTTCTTC.

This clonotype was counted a single time. This CDR3 reads CASSSTTRLGTEAFF. The CDR3 DNA reads as TGTGCCAGCAGCTCCACGACACGCTTAGGGACTGAAGCTTTCTTT. This chain links TRBV13 with TRBJ1-1; D gene unclear. CDR3 length: 15 amino acids. Germline V gene sequence: CDR1 PRHDT, CDR2 FYEKMQ (reference sequence). The V end lost 4 bases, the J end lost 5 bases, and 17 bases lay between the germline ends.

This clonotype was seen many times. The chain carries TRBV7-9 and TRBJ2-3; D gene ambiguous. Trimming stripped 6 bases from V and 6 bases from J, with 7 bases between. This CDR3 is 11 amino acids long. Per germline, CDR1 SEHNR and CDR2 FQNEAQ (reference sequence). The CDR3 is CASRNGDTQYF. CDR3 in DNA: TGTGCCAGCAGAAATGGGGATACGCAGTATTTT.

The V and J genes are TRBV30 and TRBJ2-7; D is possibly TRBD1 (6 bases). The CDR3 is 13 amino acids. CDR1 and CDR2 (germline): GTSNPN, SVGIG (reference sequence). The CDR3 sequence is CAVLRDIAYEQYF. The CDR3 nucleotides read TGTGCTGTACTCCGGGACATAGCCTACGAGCAGTACTTC.

This clonotype appeared a few times. The gene calls are TRBV12-3 or TRBV12-4 and TRBJ1-3; the D gene is possibly TRBD1 (5 bases). Trimming cost V 10 bases and J 0 bases, with 10 bases left between them. The CDR3 length is 13 residues. The CDR3 is CATPQASGNTIYF. CDR3 bases: TGTGCCACCCCACAGGCCTCTGGAAACACCATATATTTT.

The chain employs TRBV19 and TRBJ1-5; weak D call: TRBD1 (5 bases). V shed 3 bases and J shed 5 bases, with 8 bases lying between them. Per the germline V gene, CDR1 is LNHDA and CDR2 is SQIVND (reference sequence). CDR3 length equals 13 residues. The CDR3 loop is CASSILGDQPQHF. CDR3 coding DNA: TGTGCCAGTAGTATTCTGGGGGATCAGCCCCAGCATTTT.

The count of this clonotype is one. The chain uses TRBV7-9 and TRBJ1-2; D not resolved. The germline V gene encodes CDR1 SEHNR and CDR2 FQNEAQ (reference sequence). The CDR3 totals 14 residues. The V and J ends lost 2 bases and 2 bases respectively, with 9 bases between them. The CDR3, as DNA: TGTGCCAGCAGCTTAAGAGACTTCAACTATGGCTACACCTTC. This gives the protein CASSLRDFNYGYTF. The full variable domain, in which reference TRBV7-9 and TRBJ1-2 provide the parts outside the CDR3, is DTGVSQNPRHKITKRGQNVTFRCDPISEHNRLYWYRQTLGQGPEFLTYFQNEAQLEKSRLLSDRFSAERPKGSFSTLEIQRTEQGDSAMYLCASSLRDFNYGYTFGSGTRLTVV.

This clonotype was recorded a few times. Here the CDR3 reads CASSYSGTSGLETQYF. The CDR3 DNA follows: TGTGCCAGCAGTTACTCCGGGACTAGCGGGTTAGAGACCCAGTACTTC. The chain recombines TRBV6-5 with TRBJ2-5; 12 bases fit TRBD2. Per germline, CDR1 MNHEY and CDR2 SVGAGI. The length of the CDR3 is 16 residues. J gave up 4 bases and V 0 bases, and 3 bases lay outside the gene matches.